This paragraph reports one TCR beta chain. The age range of participants was about 18 to 95 years, with residence in approximately 25 US areas. Assignment of participants to cohorts was predicated upon participant-reported clinical history. The method was immunoSEQ multiplex PCR; TCRdb's version includes in-frame clones alone and lacks a portion of them. Of about 280,000 clones detected, 82% appear once; the ten largest clones hold 5%. The sample is drawn from a study of blood T cell repertoires in COVID-19. Germline V CDR1 and CDR2: SGHTA, FQGNSA. The CDR3 runs 13 residues. Trimming left V 1 base short and J 4 bases short, with 5 bases between.

The chain recombines TRBV7-2 with TRBJ2-1; maybe TRBD2 (5 bases). Sequenced input: PBMCs or T cells enriched from blood (not recorded which). This TCR was recovered from a man aged 35-49 years who had been exposed to COVID-19. For the CDR3, the DNA is TGTGCCAGCAGCTTAGGGACTTACAATGAGCAGTTCTTC. It specifies CASSLGTYNEQFF.